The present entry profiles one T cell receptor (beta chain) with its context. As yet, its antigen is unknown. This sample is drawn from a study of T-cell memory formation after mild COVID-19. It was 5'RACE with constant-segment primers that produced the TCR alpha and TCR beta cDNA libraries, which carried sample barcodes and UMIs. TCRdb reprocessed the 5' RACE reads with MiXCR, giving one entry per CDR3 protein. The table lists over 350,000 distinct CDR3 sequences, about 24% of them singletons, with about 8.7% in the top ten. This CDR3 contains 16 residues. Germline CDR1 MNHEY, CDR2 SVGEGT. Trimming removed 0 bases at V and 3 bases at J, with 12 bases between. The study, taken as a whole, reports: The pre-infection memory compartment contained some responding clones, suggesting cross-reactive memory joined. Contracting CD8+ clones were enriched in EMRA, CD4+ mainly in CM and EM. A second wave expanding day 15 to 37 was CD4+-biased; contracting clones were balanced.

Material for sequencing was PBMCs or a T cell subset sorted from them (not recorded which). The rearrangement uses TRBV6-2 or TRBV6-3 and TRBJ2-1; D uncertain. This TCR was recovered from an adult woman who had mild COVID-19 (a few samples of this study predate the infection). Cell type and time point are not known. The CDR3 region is CASSYSTSPNYNEQFF. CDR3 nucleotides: TGTGCCAGCAGTTACTCGACCAGCCCCAACTACAATGAGCAGTTCTTC.